The sequence of this T cell receptor beta chain was determined in a study of blood T cell repertoires in COVID-19. Study overall: Both acute and convalescent COVID-19 samples were obtained from the United States, Italy and Spain. Sources were T cells, B-cell-depleted T cells, or PBMCs; the material itself was cDNA or gDNA.

The repertoire was sequenced with immunoSEQ multiplex PCR; TCRdb's copy has only in-frame clones and lacks some. The sample carries over 65,000 clones, around nine tenths recorded once. The CDR3 is 13 residues long. Trimming cost V 0 bases and J 5 bases, with 7 bases left between them. Germline V gives CDR1 MNHEY, CDR2 SVGEGT. This chain connects TRBV6-2 or TRBV6-3 to TRBJ2-5, with D uncertain. This sequence was found in a human donor in a cohort sampled during active COVID-19. The source material was peripheral blood. Here the CDR3 DNA reads TGTGCCAGCAGTTACTCGAGAGTGGAGACCCAGTACTTC. This sequence encodes CASSYSRVETQYF.